The 15 T cell receptor beta chains reported below all come from one sample, sequenced in a study of blood T cells in healthy people across ages. It was with a sample-barcoded 5' primer and a J-beta primer mix that a second PCR of about 6 to 12 cycles was run. One entry per CDR3 protein results from TCRdb running MiXCR on the 5' RACE reads. Of some 790,000 distinct CDR3 sequences in the sample, roughly 26% were seen once. Material for sequencing was blood. The receptors were sampled from a woman at least 80 years old in good health.

Remarks on this clonotype: A much larger clone differs from this one at a single base, so this may be a read error. The V gene is TRBV6-1, the J gene TRBJ1-2, with unresolved D. Trimming left V 6 bases short and J 2 bases short, with 4 bases between. The CDR3 runs 11 residues. Germline assignment: CDR1 MNHNS and CDR2 SASEGT. The CDR3 coding sequence is TGTGCCAGCAGGCTGAACTATGGCTACACCTTC. Translated: CASRLNYGYTF.

This clonotype was seen repeatedly, ten times or more. The chain couples TRBV5-1 to TRBJ2-3; maybe TRBD2 (5 bases). V dropped 3 bases and J dropped 4 bases, with 15 bases sitting between them. The V gene's germline CDR1 is SGHRS and CDR2 YFSETQ. The CDR3 sequence is 15 residues long. The CDR3 region has the DNA TGCGCCAGCAGCTCTCTATCTCCCGGGGCAGATACGCAGTATTTT. Translation gives CASSSLSPGADTQYF.

This clonotype was recorded at least ten times. The genes are TRBV7-2 and TRBJ2-5; possibly TRBD1 or TRBD2 for D (5 bases each). This CDR3 spans 15 amino acids. Trimming took off 1 base at V and 2 bases at J, with 11 bases between the two ends. Germline V CDR1 and CDR2: SGHTA, FQGNSA. The CDR3 coding sequence is TGTGCCAGCAGCTTAGGGTTCGGGGCGCAAGAGACCCAGTACTTC. This encodes CASSLGFGAQETQYF.

This clonotype was observed many times. The chain couples TRBV29-1 to TRBJ2-6, with unresolved D. The V end was cut by 5 bases, the J end by 0 bases, with 5 bases between. Germline V lookup: CDR1 SQVTM, CDR2 ANQGSEA. This CDR3 is built from 13 residues. CDR3 in amino acids: CSVWSSGANVLTF. The CDR3 DNA is TGCAGCGTTTGGAGCTCTGGGGCCAACGTCCTGACTTTC.

J is TRBJ2-7 and V is TRBV7-3; 7 bases line up with TRBD1. The V and J ends lost 1 base and 6 bases, in that order; junction bases with no gene match: 3. In germline, CDR1 is SGHTA, CDR2 FQGTGA. This CDR3 contains 13 residues. The CDR3 spells CASSLRRGLEQYF. DNA for the CDR3: TGTGCCAGCAGCTTAAGAAGGGGGCTCGAGCAGTACTTC.

As concerns this clonotype: The junction departs from the called germline gene at one end, perhaps through a read error. CDR3 protein: CASSRLAGSTYTDSQYF. The CDR3 DNA reads as TGTGCCAGCAGTAGGCTAGCGGGCTCAACTTACACAGATTCGCAGTATTTT. The chain joins TRBV11-2 to TRBJ2-3, with 8 positions matching TRBD2. Germline CDR1 reads SGHAT; CDR2 reads FQNNGV. CDR3 length: 17 amino acids. The variable domain in full, completed from reference TRBV11-2 and TRBJ2-3, reads EAGVAQSPRYKIIEKRQSVAFWCNPISGHATLYWYQQILGQGPKLLIQFQNNGVVDDSQLPKDRFSAERLKGVDSTLKIQPAKLEDSAVYLCASSRLAGSTYTDSQYFGPGTRLTVL.

The chain employs TRBV28 and TRBJ1-5; D is perhaps TRBD1 (5 bases). The CDR3 spans 15 residues. V was clipped by 2 bases and J by 7 bases, with 15 bases between them. Germline V gene sequence: CDR1 MDHEN, CDR2 SYDVKM. The CDR3 protein is CASSLGWGAGQPQHF. CDR3 nucleotides: TGTGCCAGCAGTTTAGGGTGGGGCGCGGGACAGCCCCAGCATTTT.

J is TRBJ2-6 and V is TRBV7-9, with 9 bases that match TRBD1. The CDR3 contains 18 residues. The junction had 12 bases not matched to a gene; V was cut back by 7 bases and J by 2 bases. Germline loops: CDR1 SEHNR, CDR2 FQNEAQ (reference sequence). The CDR3 DNA reads as TGTGCCAGCAATCAGGACAGGGGAGGGTTAACTGGGGCCAACGTCCTGACTTTC. This encodes CASNQDRGGLTGANVLTF.

Concerning this clonotype itself: A much larger clone differs from this one at a single base, so this may be a read error. This chain uses TRBV12-3 or TRBV12-4 with TRBJ2-7, with a possible D match to TRBD2 (5 bases). Trimming cost V 3 bases and J 5 bases, with 8 bases left between them. This CDR3 contains 12 residues. CDR3 region: CASSLKTNEQYF. The CDR3 nucleotides are TGTGCCAGCAGTTTGAAGACTAACGAGCAGTACTTC.

In its sample, this clonotype was seen many times. The chain couples TRBV5-5 to TRBJ2-7; unclear D gene. V lost 0 bases and J lost 6, with 10 bases in between. This CDR3 region has 13 residues. Per the germline V gene, CDR1 is SGHKS and CDR2 is YYEKEE (reference sequence). The CDR3, as DNA: TGTGCCAGCAGCTTGGCCTGGGATTTCGAGCAGTACTTC. Protein product: CASSLAWDFEQYF.

J is TRBJ2-3 and V is TRBV12-3 or TRBV12-4, with D tentatively TRBD1 or TRBD2 (5 bases each). The ends were cut back, 6 bases at V and 11 bases at J, with 21 bases in the middle. This CDR3 is built from 14 residues. This CDR3 is CASSPWGSTDVQYF. In nucleotides, the CDR3 is TGTGCCAGCAGCCCATGGGGGAGCACAGATGTGCAGTATTTT.

This clonotype was recorded a few times. V is TRBV30 and J is TRBJ1-6; D remains unclear. The CDR3 covers 13 residues. The V end was cut by 0 bases, the J end by 6 bases, with 6 bases between. Germline loops: CDR1 GTSNPN, CDR2 SVGIG (reference sequence). The CDR3 region has the DNA TGTGCCTGGAGTGTAGGCGGTAATTCACCCCTCCACTTT. Translated, it gives CAWSVGGNSPLHF.

This clonotype was found a few times. V is TRBV30 and J is TRBJ1-2; possible D gene TRBD1, 6 bases. Trimming stripped 3 bases from V and 6 bases from J, with 14 bases between. This CDR3 is 13 amino acids long. Per the germline V gene, CDR1 is GTSNPN and CDR2 is SVGIG (reference sequence). CDR3 sequence: CAWSLQGGDGYTF. The CDR3, as DNA: TGTGCCTGGAGCTTACAGGGTGGGGATGGCTACACCTTC.

On this clonotype: A clone one base away is much larger, so this may be a read error. V is TRBV7-2 and J is TRBJ2-3, with a possible D match to TRBD1 (6 bases). CDR1 SGHTA and CDR2 FQGNSA come from the germline V gene. This CDR3 is 13 amino acids long. Here the CDR3 DNA reads TGTGCCAGCAGCTTAGCCGAGACAGGTACGCAGTATTTT. Translated: CASSLAETGTQYF.

This clonotype was observed many times. V and J are TRBV9 and TRBJ2-1, with TRBD1 as a possible D gene (6 bases). CDR3 length equals 17 residues. Germline loops: CDR1 SGDLS, CDR2 YYNGEE. Trimming took 4 bases from V and 4 from J, leaving 21 bases between them. In DNA form, the CDR3 reads TGTGCCAGCAGCCTTAGCCCCTCCAGGACAGTATACAATGAGCAGTTCTTC. Translated, it gives CASSLSPSRTVYNEQFF.